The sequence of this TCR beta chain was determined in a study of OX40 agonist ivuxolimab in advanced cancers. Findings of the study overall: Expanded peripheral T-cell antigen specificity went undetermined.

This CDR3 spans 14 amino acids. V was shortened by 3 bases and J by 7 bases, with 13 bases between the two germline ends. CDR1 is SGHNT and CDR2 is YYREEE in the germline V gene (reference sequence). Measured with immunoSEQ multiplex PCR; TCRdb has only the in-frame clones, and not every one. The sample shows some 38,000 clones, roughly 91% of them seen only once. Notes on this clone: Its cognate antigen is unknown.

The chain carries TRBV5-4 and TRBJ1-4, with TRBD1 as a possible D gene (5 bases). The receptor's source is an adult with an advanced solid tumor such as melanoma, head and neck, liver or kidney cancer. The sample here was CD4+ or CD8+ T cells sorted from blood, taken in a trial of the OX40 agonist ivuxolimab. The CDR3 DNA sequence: TGTGCCAGCAGCTCCGGGACGGAAAGTGAAAAACTGTTTTTT. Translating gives CASSSGTESEKLFF.